The source of this TCR beta chain is a study of cytotoxic CD8 clonotypes in ibrutinib-treated CLL. Study information: Response was recorded as partial in 24 patients and complete in 2; at median 68 months, roughly 14 remained remitted and approximately 12 had progressed.

This clone occurred once. The CDR3 totals 15 residues. Germline trimming cut 6 bases from V and 3 bases from J; bases unmatched to any gene: 10. Germline lookup yields CDR1 MNHEY and CDR2 SVGAGI. Sequencing sought depths of 1 in 200,000 to 1 in 1 million T cells. Sequencing used immunoSEQ multiplex PCR; TCRdb keeps in-frame clones, though not all of them. The top ten clones hold around 15% of a sample with over 150,000 clones, around 72% of them seen once. The receptor's source is a human donor with chronic lymphocytic leukemia. This chain uses TRBV6-5 with TRBJ2-7, with TRBD2 identical over 8 bases. The sequences come from PBMCs, collected after 24 months of ibrutinib treatment. The CDR3 nucleotides are TGTGCCAGCAGCAATTACGGGGGGGCTAGCTACGAGCAGTACTTC. It translates to CASSNYGGASYEQYF.